This passage covers 10 T cell receptor beta chains from one sample sequenced in a study of blood T cell repertoires in COVID-19. The data were produced by immunoSEQ multiplex PCR, yet TCRdb's version contains in-frame clones alone and is incomplete. This table has 140,000 or so clones, more than 80% appearing once. The sample consisted of peripheral blood. The receptors shown here come from a human donor in a cohort sampled during active COVID-19.

In this sample, this clone turned up once. CDR3 sequence: CASSVGGGRAYEQFF. CDR3 nucleotide sequence: TGTGCCAGCAGCGTAGGGGGCGGGAGGGCTTATGAGCAGTTCTTC. The rearrangement links TRBV9 to TRBJ2-1, with 9 bases aligning to TRBD2. CDR1 and CDR2 from the germline V gene are SGDLS and YYNGEE. This CDR3 region has 15 residues. V gave up 0 bases and J gave up 8 bases; unmatched junction bases: 6.

J is TRBJ1-5 and V is TRBV2, with a possible D match to TRBD1 (6 bases). V gave up 6 bases and J gave up 3 bases, with 12 bases separating them. This CDR3 spans 14 amino acids. The germline CDR1 and CDR2 sequences are SNHLY and FYNNEI. The DNA for the CDR3 is TGTGCCAGCAGGCTGGACAGCGCCAATCAGCCCCAGCATTTT. This translates into CASRLDSANQPQHF.

The rearrangement joins TRBV3-1 (or the pseudogene TRBV3-2) to TRBJ1-5; 7 bases fit TRBD1. With 1 base clipped from V and 4 bases from J, the junction kept 7 bases outside the gene matches. Germline-derived CDR1 and CDR2 are LGHDT and YNNKEL (reference sequence). The CDR3 totals 16 residues. DNA of the CDR3: TGTGCCAGCAGCCAAGGCGGGACAGTTCCAAATCAGCCCCAGCATTTT. This codes for CASSQGGTVPNQPQHF.

The chain couples TRBV30 to TRBJ2-3; 7 nucleotides match TRBD2. This CDR3 has 13 amino acids. Germline-derived CDR1 and CDR2 are GTSNPN and SVGIG (reference sequence). The V segment lost 7 bases and the J segment 0 bases; nucleotides outside the gene matches: 4. CDR3 residues: CALSGVSTDTQYF. For the CDR3, the DNA is TGTGCCTTAAGCGGGGTGAGCACAGATACGCAGTATTTT.

The V call is TRBV18, the J call TRBJ2-3; 8 bases line up with TRBD1. The V segment lost 4 bases and the J segment 1 base; nucleotides outside the gene matches: 1. Germline V CDR1 and CDR2: KGHSH, LQKENI. There are 14 residues in the CDR3. CDR3 sequence: CASSLTGGTDTQYF. The CDR3 DNA reads TGTGCCAGCTCACTGACAGGGGGCACAGATACGCAGTATTTT.

CDR3 in amino acids: CAWSGGAGGLRVTDTQYF. The CDR3 DNA reads TGTGCCTGGAGTGGGGGAGCGGGAGGGTTGCGGGTCACAGATACGCAGTATTTT. V is TRBV30 and J is TRBJ2-3; 10 bases are a match to TRBD2. In germline, CDR1 is GTSNPN, CDR2 SVGIG (reference sequence). The CDR3 covers 18 residues. The trim removed 1 base at V and 2 bases at J, leaving 12 bases unmatched. Full variable domain (missing parts from reference TRBV30 and TRBJ2-3): SQTIHQWPATLVQPVGSPLSLECTVEGTSNPNLYWYRQAAGRGLQLLFYSVGIGQISSEVPQNLSASRPQDRQFILSSKKLLLSDSGFYLCAWSGGAGGLRVTDTQYFGPGTRLTVL.

This clone was recorded a few times. In nucleotides, the CDR3 is TGTGCCAGCAGCTTGGGGCTAGCGGGAGAAAACGGCCAGGAGTTCTTC. This codes for CASSLGLAGENGQEFF. This rearrangement joins TRBV5-4 to TRBJ2-1; 10 bases fit TRBD2. Germline CDR1 is SGHNT and CDR2 is YYREEE (reference sequence). CDR3 length: 16 amino acids. V lost 0 bases, J lost 14 bases, and 14 bases stayed unmatched.

This chain joins TRBV29-1 and TRBJ1-2; a possible D gene is TRBD1 (5 bases). Germline CDR1 and CDR2: SQVTM and ANQGSEA. Trimming pared 5 bases from V and 6 bases from J, leaving 22 bases between. CDR3 size: 15 residues. CDR3 bases: TGCAGCGTTTATGGATTAGGGGTGCTGAGCGATGGCTACACCTTC. It translates to CSVYGLGVLSDGYTF.

This sequence joins TRBV7-3 and TRBJ1-1; D not certain. Germline loops: CDR1 SGHTA, CDR2 FQGTGA. V was clipped by 3 bases and J by 2 bases, with 7 bases between them. The CDR3 length is 13 residues. The CDR3 is CASSFDLNTEAFF. The CDR3 DNA sequence: TGTGCCAGCAGCTTCGACTTAAACACTGAAGCTTTCTTT.

In this sample, this clone turned up once. The chain recombines TRBV28 with TRBJ1-4; TRBD1 aligns across 8 bases. CDR1 and CDR2 from the germline V gene are MDHEN and SYDVKM. J gave up 3 bases and V 6 bases, and 3 bases lay outside the gene matches. CDR3 length: 14 amino acids. This CDR3 is CASSPGGPNEKLFF. In DNA, the CDR3 is TGTGCCAGCAGCCCAGGGGGCCCTAATGAAAAACTGTTTTTT.